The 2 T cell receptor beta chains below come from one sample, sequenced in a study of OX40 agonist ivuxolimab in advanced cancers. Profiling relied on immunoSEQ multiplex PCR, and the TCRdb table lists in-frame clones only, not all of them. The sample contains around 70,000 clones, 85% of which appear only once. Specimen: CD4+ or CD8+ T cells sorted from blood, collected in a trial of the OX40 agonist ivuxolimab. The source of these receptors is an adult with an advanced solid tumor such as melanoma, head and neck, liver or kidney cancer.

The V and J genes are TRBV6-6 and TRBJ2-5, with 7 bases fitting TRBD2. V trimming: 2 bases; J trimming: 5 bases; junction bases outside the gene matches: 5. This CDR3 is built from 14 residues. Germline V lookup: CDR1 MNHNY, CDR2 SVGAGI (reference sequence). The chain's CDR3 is CASSYKVGGETQYF. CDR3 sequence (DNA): TGTGCCAGCAGTTACAAGGTGGGAGGGGAGACCCAGTACTTC.

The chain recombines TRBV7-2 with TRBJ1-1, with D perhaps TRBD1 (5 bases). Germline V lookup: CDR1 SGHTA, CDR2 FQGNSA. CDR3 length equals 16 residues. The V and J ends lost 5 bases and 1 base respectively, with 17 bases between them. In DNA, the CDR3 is TGTGCCAGCAGCGGGGACCGGGGCCGGAGGAACACTGAAGCTTTCTTT. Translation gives CASSGDRGRRNTEAFF.